The TCR beta chain described here comes from a study of brain T cells in children with intractable seizures. Described time point: blood from clinic visit 5 months post-surgery; TSC patient then seizure free. Measured with immunoSEQ multiplex PCR; TCRdb has only the in-frame clones, and not every one. This table holds 300,000 to 400,000 clones, roughly 92% found once. The CDR3 runs 15 residues. Germline-derived CDR1 and CDR2 are SGDLS and YYNGEE. V was pared by 3 bases and J by 0 bases, with 10 bases between. This sequence was found in a boy under two years old with tuberous sclerosis and intractable seizures. Sample: peripheral blood, taken more than 4 months after surgery. The chain carries TRBV9 and TRBJ1-3; D is uncertain. This CDR3 reads CASSGLQFSGNTIYF. CDR3 in DNA: TGTGCCAGCAGCGGCTTACAGTTCTCTGGAAACACCATATATTTT.